This T cell receptor beta chain was found in a study of T-cell reconstitution after alpha-beta-depleted transplantation in children. This CDR3 has 16 amino acids. V gave up 0 bases and J gave up 6 bases; unmatched junction bases: 5. From germline, CDR1 is SGHVS and CDR2 FQNEAQ. In its sample, this clonotype was seen a few times. Preparation of the TCRbeta library involved a method that used unique molecular identifiers. One entry per CDR3 protein, called by TCRdb with MiXCR from the PCR reads. This table has about 500,000 distinct CDR3 sequences, about 33% appearing once. This sequence joins TRBV7-8 and TRBJ2-1; 10 positions agree with TRBD2. This clonotype was obtained from a human donor who donated a stem cell graft to a child with aplastic anemia. This specimen was PBMCs from the stem cell graft donor, taken from the stem cell graft. The CDR3 sequence: CASSLASLAGVNEQFF. DNA of the CDR3: TGTGCCAGCAGCTTAGCTAGTCTAGCGGGAGTCAATGAGCAGTTCTTC.